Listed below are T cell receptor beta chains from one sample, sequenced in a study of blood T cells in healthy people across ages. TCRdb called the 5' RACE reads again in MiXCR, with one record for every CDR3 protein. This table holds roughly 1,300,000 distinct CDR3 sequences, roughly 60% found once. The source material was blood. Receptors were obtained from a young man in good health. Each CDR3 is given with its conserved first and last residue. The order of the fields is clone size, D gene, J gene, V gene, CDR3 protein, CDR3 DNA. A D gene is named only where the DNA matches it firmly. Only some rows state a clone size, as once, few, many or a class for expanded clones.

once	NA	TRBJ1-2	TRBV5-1	CASSLEGLGGYTF	TGCGCCAGCAGCTTGGAGGGGCTCGGCGGCTACACCTTC
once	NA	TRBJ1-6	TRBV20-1	CSARLDRQHSPLHF	TGCAGTGCTCGTCTCGACAGGCAACATTCACCCCTCCACTTT
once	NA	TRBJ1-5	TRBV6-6	CASRGAEYQPQHF	TGTGCCAGCAGGGGCGCCGAGTATCAGCCCCAGCATTTT
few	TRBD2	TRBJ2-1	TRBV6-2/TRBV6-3	CASTLAGARYNEQFF	TGTGCCAGCACATTAGCGGGGGCCCGCTACAATGAGCAGTTCTTC
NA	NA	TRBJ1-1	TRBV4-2	CASSQELGLLAFF	TGTGCCAGCAGCCAAGAACTGGGTCTGTTAGCTTTCTTT
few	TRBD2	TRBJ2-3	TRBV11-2	CASSPTSAGTDTQYF	TGTGCCAGCAGTCCGACTAGCGCTGGCACAGATACGCAGTATTTT
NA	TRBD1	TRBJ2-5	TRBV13	CASSLSGQGLVETQYF	TGTGCCAGCAGCTTATCCGGACAGGGGTTGGTGGAGACCCAGTACTTC
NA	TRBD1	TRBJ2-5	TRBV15	CATSRGQRLETQYF	TGTGCCACCAGCAGGGGACAGCGTTTGGAGACCCAGTACTTC
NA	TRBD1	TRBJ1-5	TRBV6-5	CAAGDSLNQPQHF	TGTGCCGCCGGGGACAGCCTCAATCAGCCCCAGCATTTT
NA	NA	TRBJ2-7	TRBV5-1	CASSLGDPSTYEQYF	TGCGCCAGCAGCTTGGGGGACCCATCTACCTACGAGCAGTACTTC
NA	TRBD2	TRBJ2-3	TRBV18	CASSTSGVTDTQYF	TGTGCCAGCTCAACTAGCGGGGTCACAGATACGCAGTATTTT
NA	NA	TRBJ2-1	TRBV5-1	CASSLFSGADEQFF	TGCGCCAGCAGCTTGTTCTCCGGGGCGGATGAGCAGTTCTTC
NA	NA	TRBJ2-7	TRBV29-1	CSVAGRGVEQYF	TGCAGCGTTGCGGGGAGGGGGGTTGAGCAGTACTTC
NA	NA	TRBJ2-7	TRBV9	CASSVACGSGEQYF	TGTGCCAGCAGCGTAGCATGTGGCTCCGGCGAGCAGTACTTC
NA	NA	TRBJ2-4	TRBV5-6	CASSLDMSESAQYF	TGTGCCAGCAGCTTGGATATGAGTGAGTCGGCCCAGTACTTC
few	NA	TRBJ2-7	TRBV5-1	CASSLAPTYEQYF	TGCGCCAGCAGCTTGGCCCCAACCTACGAGCAGTACTTC
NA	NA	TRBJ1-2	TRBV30	CAWSVGVGYTF	TGTGCCTGGAGTGTAGGCGTCGGCTACACCTTC
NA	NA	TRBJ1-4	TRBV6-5	CASSYSGDGEKLFF	TGTGCCAGCAGTTACTCTGGCGACGGCGAAAAACTGTTTTTT
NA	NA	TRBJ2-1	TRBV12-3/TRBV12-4	CASSLTFEQFF	TGTGCCAGCAGTTTAACGTTTGAGCAGTTCTTC
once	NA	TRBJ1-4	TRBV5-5	CASSSAGALLKGEKLFF	TGTGCCAGCAGCTCAGCGGGGGCCCTTCTTAAGGGTGAAAAACTGTTTTTT
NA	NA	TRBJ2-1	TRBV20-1	CSARSLEGSYNEQFF	TGCAGTGCTAGATCTCTGGAGGGGTCCTACAATGAGCAGTTCTTC
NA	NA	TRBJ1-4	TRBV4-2	CASSQDSAAINEKLFF	TGTGCCAGCAGCCAAGATTCGGCAGCAATTAATGAAAAACTGTTTTTT
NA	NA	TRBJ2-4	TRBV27	CASSRQSSDEQYF	TGTGCCAGCAGTAGACAGAGCTCGGATGAGCAGTACTTC
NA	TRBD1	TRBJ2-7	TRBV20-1	CSARTGGMDEQYF	TGCAGTGCTAGAACAGGGGGTATGGACGAGCAGTACTTC
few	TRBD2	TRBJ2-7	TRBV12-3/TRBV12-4	CASSLDGGINEQYF	TGTGCCAGCAGTTTAGACGGGGGGATCAACGAGCAGTACTTC
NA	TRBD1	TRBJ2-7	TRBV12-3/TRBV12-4	CASSVRDRGLNEQYF	TGTGCCAGCAGTGTACGGGACAGGGGGCTCAACGAGCAGTACTTC
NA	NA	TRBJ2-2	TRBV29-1	CSGPIWSTGELFF	TGCAGCGGACCGATTTGGAGCACCGGGGAGCTGTTTTTT